This section outlines one TCR beta chain sequence together with its context. In the original workflow: Counts of nucleated cells, estimated from reference gene primer amplification, were obtained. This table comes from immunoSEQ multiplex PCR, and its TCRdb copy is limited to in-frame clones, with some not included. That table supplies the V and J calls and clone size; D and trimming were determined from the DNA. This repertoire shows 150,000 to 200,000 clones, about 85% found once; its top ten account for less than 8%. The data are from a study of blood T cell repertoires in COVID-19. Study in general: Spain, Italy and the United States supplied samples that represented acute and convalescent COVID-19. T cells, B-cell-depleted T cells, or PBMCs provided the cDNA or gDNA that served as material.

V shed 4 bases and J shed 0 bases, with 10 bases lying between them. Germline V CDR1 and CDR2: SGDLS, YYNGEE. The CDR3 is 14 amino acids. Those enrolled in Seattle joined during active infection and were followed longitudinally afterward. The chain couples TRBV9 to TRBJ1-1; D is perhaps TRBD1 (5 bases). This sequence originates from a man aged 80 or over with COVID-19, enrolled during active disease. Sequences were obtained from peripheral blood. CDR3 residues: CASSLGLMNTEAFF. CDR3 nucleotide sequence: TGTGCCAGCAGCCTGGGACTGATGAACACTGAAGCTTTCTTT.